This T cell receptor beta chain derives from a study of human T cells and chemical hapten exposure. Time point denoted: patch test 3, about 24 weeks after DPC sensitization. The treatment is: therapeutic diphenylcyclopropenone sensitization with weekly scalp DPC. Donors, patients with alopecia ranging from 18 to 70 years old and judged suitable for DPC, provided samples. Ten or more counts support this clonotype. Its antigen is unknown. MiXCR, run by TCRdb on the RACE reads, gives a single entry per CDR3 protein. The sample has some 52,000 distinct CDR3 sequences, over 9.5% seen once. Overall study results and limits: In comparison with controls, expanded TCRs gave rise to a significantly larger number of large CDR3 similarity clusters.

Sequencing was performed on whole blood, taken in connection with sensitization to the hapten diphenylcyclopropenone (DPC). The receptor was derived from a woman aged 40 to 50 with alopecia areata. Some clones in this sample may be carry-over from other donors' samples.

CDR3 region: CASSRLQGVNTEAFF. The CDR3, as DNA: TGTGCCAGCAGCCGGCTACAGGGGGTGAACACTGAAGCTTTCTTT. This chain joins TRBV7-6 and TRBJ1-1; 8 bases agree with TRBD1. Trimming removed 5 bases from V and 0 bases from J; junction bases left unmatched: 5. Germline V gene sequence: CDR1 SGHVS, CDR2 FNYEAQ. The CDR3 covers 15 residues.